The 27 T cell receptor beta chains listed next were all sequenced from one sample in a study of control samples from healthy donors and cancer patients. TCRdb's copy holds only in-frame clones and misses some; the assay was immunoSEQ multiplex PCR. The data show some 65,000 clones, with around four fifths seen just once and about 3.1% held by the top ten. The sequenced sample was PBMCs. These receptors were collected from a woman aged 50 to 60 with lung cancer.

This rearrangement joins TRBV7-9 to TRBJ1-1, with no clear D. This CDR3 is 14 amino acids long. The germline gives CDR1 SEHNR, CDR2 FQNEAQ (reference sequence). The V gene lost 5 bases and the J gene lost 1 base, with 11 bases spanning the gap. The CDR3 DNA is TGTGCCAGCAGCCCACACACACCGAACACTGAAGCTTTCTTT. As protein: CASSPHTPNTEAFF.

V and J are TRBV27 and TRBJ1-4, with D possibly being TRBD1 (6 bases). Germline lookup yields CDR1 MNHEY and CDR2 SMNVEV (reference sequence). Trimming cost V 10 bases and J 5 bases, with 11 bases left between them. CDR3 length equals 12 residues. CDR3 sequence reads: CATRGGNEKLFF. DNA for the CDR3: TGTGCCACGAGGGGGGGGAATGAAAAACTGTTTTTT.

On this clone itself: One end of the junction varies from germline; a read error may be responsible. This sequence joins TRBV7-2 and TRBJ1-2; D is ambiguous. CDR1 is SGHTA and CDR2 is FQGNSA in the germline V gene. This CDR3 is built from 15 residues. The CDR3 coding sequence is TGTGCCAGCAGTTTAGATCCCGGACGGCCCTATGGCTACACCTTC. Protein product: CASSLDPGRPYGYTF.

In this sample, this clone turned up once. This chain joins TRBV2 and TRBJ2-7; no clear D gene. The CDR3 is 13 amino acids. Trimming removed 5 bases from V and 0 bases from J, with 8 bases in between. Germline V gives CDR1 SNHLY, CDR2 FYNNEI. The CDR3 coding sequence is TGTGCCAGCAGTTTGGGTTCCTCCTACGAGCAGTACTTC. Translating it yields CASSLGSSYEQYF.

The chain joins TRBV11-3 to TRBJ2-7; D remains ambiguous. Germline CDR1 and CDR2: SGHNT and YENEEA. Trimming took 6 bases from V and 3 from J, leaving 9 bases between them. The CDR3 consists of 12 residues. DNA of the CDR3: TGTGCCAGCAGGATGCCCGTCTACGAGCAGTACTTC. As protein: CASRMPVYEQYF.

The genes are TRBV5-1 and TRBJ2-2; D is perhaps TRBD1 (6 bases). The CDR3 has 16 residues. CDR1 SGHRS and CDR2 YFSETQ come from the germline V gene. The ends were cut back, 4 bases at V and 1 base at J, with 14 bases in the middle. The CDR3 here is CASSPRGWGNTGELFF. The CDR3 DNA reads as TGCGCCAGCAGCCCCAGGGGTTGGGGGAACACCGGGGAGCTGTTTTTT.

A few counts support this clone. The rearrangement joins TRBV28 to TRBJ1-5; 7 nucleotides match TRBD1. In germline, CDR1 is MDHEN, CDR2 SYDVKM. V dropped 5 bases and J dropped 4; count of bases not matched to a gene: 8. This CDR3 spans 15 amino acids. CDR3 DNA: TGTGCCAGCAGTAATGGACAGGTTCTTAATCAGCCCCAGCATTTT. As protein: CASSNGQVLNQPQHF.

The count of this clone is one. The V gene is TRBV28, the J gene TRBJ1-3; D not certain. The V end lost 4 bases, the J end lost 7 bases, and 8 bases lay between the germline ends. This CDR3 is 12 amino acids long. Germline assignment: CDR1 MDHEN and CDR2 SYDVKM. CDR3 in DNA: TGTGCCAGCAGTTCCCCCTGGAACACCATATATTTT. This translates into CASSSPWNTIYF.

The chain is built from TRBV29-1 and TRBJ2-5, with D hard to call. This CDR3 is 11 amino acids long. CDR1 is SQVTM and CDR2 is ANQGSEA in the germline V gene. The V end lost 2 bases, the J end lost 2 bases, and 3 bases lay between the germline ends. The CDR3 region is CSVELQETQYF. CDR3 DNA sequence: TGCAGCGTTGAACTACAAGAGACCCAGTACTTC.

This clone was found once. The V and J genes are TRBV30 and TRBJ1-5; D perhaps matches TRBD1 (6 bases). The CDR3 spans 15 residues. The ends were cut back, 0 bases at V and 1 base at J, with 10 bases in the middle. Germline loops: CDR1 GTSNPN, CDR2 SVGIG (reference sequence). The CDR3 DNA sequence: TGTGCCTGGAGTGTTTCAGGGGCGAGCAATCAGCCCCAGCATTTT. Protein sequence: CAWSVSGASNQPQHF.

V gene TRBV6-5 combines with J gene TRBJ1-1, with D perhaps TRBD1 (6 bases). This CDR3 comprises 15 residues. Trimming removed 0 bases from V and 6 bases from J, with 14 bases in between. In germline, CDR1 is MNHEY, CDR2 SVGAGI. The CDR3 here is CASSYSWGRNPEAFF. The CDR3 nucleotides read TGTGCCAGCAGTTACTCGTGGGGGCGCAACCCTGAAGCTTTCTTT.

CDR3 sequence: CASSPRTQTGNTIYF. In DNA form, the CDR3 reads TGTGCCAGCAGCCCACGGACACAGACTGGAAACACCATATATTTT. The V call is TRBV9, the J call TRBJ1-3, with D maybe TRBD1 (5 bases). Germline V lookup: CDR1 SGDLS, CDR2 YYNGEE. The CDR3 covers 15 residues. V was cut by 4 bases and J by 2 bases, with 13 bases left in between.

This rearrangement joins TRBV20-1 to TRBJ1-4, with D perhaps matching TRBD1 (5 bases). CDR1 DFQATT and CDR2 SNEGSKA come from the germline V gene (reference sequence). The germline V and J ends were trimmed by 3 bases and 0 bases, with 14 bases remaining between them. This CDR3 comprises 16 residues. The CDR3 reads CSASGGTGATNEKLFF. As DNA, the CDR3 is TGCAGTGCTAGTGGGGGAACGGGGGCAACTAATGAAAAACTGTTTTTT.

The chain employs TRBV6-6 and TRBJ1-1, with a tentative D call TRBD1 (5 bases). Germline values: CDR1 MNHNY, CDR2 SVGAGI (reference sequence). This CDR3 region has 13 residues. V gave up 7 bases and J gave up 5 bases, with 14 bases separating them. CDR3 sequence reads: CASIKRDLTEAFF. The DNA of the CDR3 is TGTGCCAGCATCAAGAGGGACCTGACTGAAGCTTTCTTT.

The V gene is TRBV12-3 or TRBV12-4, the J gene TRBJ1-2; 7 nucleotides match TRBD1. Trimming removed 4 bases from V and 7 bases from J; junction bases left unmatched: 3. The CDR3 length is 12 residues. CDR3 in DNA: TGTGCCAGCAGTTCGACAGGGTTTGGCTACACCTTC. It is translated as CASSSTGFGYTF.

This clone was seen just once. The chain recombines TRBV6-5 with TRBJ2-7, with D unresolved. V lost 6 bases and J 1 base, leaving 16 bases between the germline ends. Germline-derived CDR1 and CDR2 are MNHEY and SVGAGI. The CDR3 runs 15 residues. The CDR3: CASSLVAGPSYEQYF. The DNA of the CDR3 is TGTGCCAGCAGCCTTGTCGCCGGGCCGTCCTACGAGCAGTACTTC.

The chain is built from TRBV6-5 and TRBJ1-1; D remains unclear. The CDR3 totals 13 residues. Germline values: CDR1 MNHEY, CDR2 SVGAGI. V lost 5 bases and J 2 bases, leaving 9 bases between the germline ends. This CDR3 is CASSTVSNTEAFF. The CDR3 nucleotides are TGTGCCAGCAGTACGGTCTCAAACACTGAAGCTTTCTTT.

V and J are TRBV5-1 and TRBJ1-2; D is perhaps TRBD1 (6 bases). This CDR3 is 16 amino acids long. Germline loops: CDR1 SGHRS, CDR2 YFSETQ. With 0 bases removed from V and 0 bases from J, the gap between germline ends came to 12 bases. Here the CDR3 reads CASSLALGQTNYGYTF. In nucleotides, the CDR3 is TGCGCCAGCAGCTTGGCCCTAGGACAGACTAACTATGGCTACACCTTC.

This clone has only a few counts. Other DNA variants within this sample encode the same CDR3. The chain uses TRBV19 and TRBJ1-5, with D maybe TRBD1 (6 bases). Trimming shortened V by 4 bases and J by 4 bases, and 14 bases separated the two germline ends. The CDR3 spans 15 residues. CDR1 is LNHDA and CDR2 is SQIVND in the germline V gene (reference sequence). CDR3 loop: CASSTGTIRNQPQHF. CDR3 DNA: TGTGCCAGTAGTACAGGGACAATCAGGAATCAGCCCCAGCATTTT.

The J gene is TRBJ1-5, the V gene TRBV6-2 or TRBV6-3; no definite D call. The CDR3 covers 13 residues. The germline CDR1 and CDR2 sequences are MNHEY and SVGEGT. Trimming left V 5 bases short and J 4 bases short, with 9 bases between. The DNA of the CDR3 is TGTGCCAGCAGTCTAAACCGAAATCAGCCCCAGCATTTT. Its translation: CASSLNRNQPQHF.

This chain connects TRBV3-1 (or the pseudogene TRBV3-2) to TRBJ2-2; 8 bases match TRBD2. Per the germline V gene, CDR1 is LGHDT and CDR2 is YNNKEL (reference sequence). J lost 6 bases, V lost 5 bases, and 2 bases had no gene match. This CDR3 has 13 residues. The CDR3 bases are TGTGCCAGCAGCTCCGGGGGGGCCGGGGAGCTGTTTTTT. Its protein is CASSSGGAGELFF.

The rearrangement joins TRBV23-1 to TRBJ2-1; TRBD1 is a possible D gene (6 bases). TRBV23-1 is designated an ORF whose function remains uncertain. Trimming stripped 7 bases from V and 3 bases from J, with 13 bases between. The CDR3 runs to 14 residues. CDR3 in DNA: TGCGCCAGCACTAGACAGGCAAACTACAATGAGCAGTTCTTC. Residues: CASTRQANYNEQFF.

The chain joins TRBV4-3 to TRBJ2-7; a weak D match, TRBD1 (6 bases). V was shortened by 4 bases and J by 4 bases, with 17 bases between the two germline ends. The CDR3 is 15 amino acids. Per germline, CDR1 LGHNA and CDR2 YSLEER. The CDR3 bases are TGCGCCAGCAGCCCCACTCCCGGGACATCTTACGAGCAGTACTTC. Its protein product is CASSPTPGTSYEQYF.

V and J are TRBV4-3 and TRBJ1-5; D unresolved. The germline CDR1 and CDR2 sequences are LGHNA and YSLEER. This CDR3 region has 13 residues. V was clipped by 1 base and J by 1 base, with 2 bases between them. DNA for the CDR3: TGCGCCAGCAGCCAAGTCAGCAATCAGCCCCAGCATTTT. Amino acids: CASSQVSNQPQHF.

The V gene is TRBV5-1, the J gene TRBJ1-1; unclear D gene. V was trimmed by 0 bases and J by 4 bases, leaving 10 bases between them. Germline-derived CDR1 and CDR2 are SGHRS and YFSETQ. This CDR3 spans 14 amino acids. In DNA form, the CDR3 reads TGCGCCAGCAGCTTGGCTGAGGTGGCCACTGAAGCTTTCTTT. Residues: CASSLAEVATEAFF.

The chain is built from TRBV30 and TRBJ1-1; no reliable D call. The V gene's germline CDR1 is GTSNPN and CDR2 SVGIG (reference sequence). The CDR3 is 12 residues long. V lost 4 bases to trimming and J lost 5 bases, with 11 bases between them. The CDR3, as DNA: TGTGCCTGGATGCGCGGTTGGACTGAAGCTTTCTTT. Its protein is CAWMRGWTEAFF.

The rearrangement links TRBV27 to TRBJ2-7, with D perhaps being TRBD1 or TRBD2 (6 bases each). Trimming took off 6 bases at V and 5 bases at J, with 17 bases between the two ends. The length of the CDR3 is 14 residues. Germline V CDR1 and CDR2: MNHEY, SMNVEV (reference sequence). The chain's CDR3 is CASSGGRGADEQYF. The CDR3 DNA follows: TGTGCCAGCAGCGGGGGTAGGGGGGCGGACGAGCAGTACTTC.